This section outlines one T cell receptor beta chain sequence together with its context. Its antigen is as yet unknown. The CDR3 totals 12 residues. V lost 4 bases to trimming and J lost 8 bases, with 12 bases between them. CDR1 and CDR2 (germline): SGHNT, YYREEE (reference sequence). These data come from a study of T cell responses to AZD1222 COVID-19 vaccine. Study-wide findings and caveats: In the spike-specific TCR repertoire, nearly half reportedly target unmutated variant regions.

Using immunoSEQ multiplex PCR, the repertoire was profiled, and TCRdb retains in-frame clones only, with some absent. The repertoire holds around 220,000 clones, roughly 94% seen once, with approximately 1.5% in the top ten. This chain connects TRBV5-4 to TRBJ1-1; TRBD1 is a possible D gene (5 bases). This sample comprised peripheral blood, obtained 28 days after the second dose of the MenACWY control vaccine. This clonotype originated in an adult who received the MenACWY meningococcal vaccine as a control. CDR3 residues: CASSPGGREAFF. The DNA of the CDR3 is TGTGCCAGCAGCCCGGGGGGTCGGGAAGCTTTCTTT.